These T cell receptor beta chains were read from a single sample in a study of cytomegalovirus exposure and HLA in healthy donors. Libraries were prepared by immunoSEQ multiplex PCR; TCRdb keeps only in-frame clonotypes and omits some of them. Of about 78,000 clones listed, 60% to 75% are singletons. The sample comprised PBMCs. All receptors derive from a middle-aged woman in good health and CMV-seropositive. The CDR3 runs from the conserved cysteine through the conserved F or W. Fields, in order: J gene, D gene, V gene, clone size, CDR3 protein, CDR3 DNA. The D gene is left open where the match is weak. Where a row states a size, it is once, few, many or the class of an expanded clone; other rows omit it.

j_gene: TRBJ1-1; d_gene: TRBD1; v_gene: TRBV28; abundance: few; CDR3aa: CASSLNARQGEAFF; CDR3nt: TGTGCCAGCAGTTTAAACGCCCGACAGGGTGAAGCTTTCTTT
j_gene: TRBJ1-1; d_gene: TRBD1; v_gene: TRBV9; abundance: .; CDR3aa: CASSHGTGEFGNTEAFF; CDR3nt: TGTGCCAGCAGCCATGGGACAGGGGAGTTTGGGAACACTGAAGCTTTCTTT
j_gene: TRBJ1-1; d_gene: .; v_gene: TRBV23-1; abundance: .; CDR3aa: CASSQWGTHTEAFF; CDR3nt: TGCGCCAGCAGTCAATGGGGGACTCACACTGAAGCTTTCTTT
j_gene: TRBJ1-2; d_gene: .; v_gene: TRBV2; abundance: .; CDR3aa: CASSDDRPYGYTF; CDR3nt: TGTGCCAGCAGTGATGACAGGCCCTATGGCTACACCTTC
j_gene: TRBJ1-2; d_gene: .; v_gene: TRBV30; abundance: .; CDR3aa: CARGGGYGYTF; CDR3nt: TGTGCCCGGGGGGGAGGCTATGGCTACACCTTC
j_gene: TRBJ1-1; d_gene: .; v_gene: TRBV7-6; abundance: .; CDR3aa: CASSLGPQGTEAFF; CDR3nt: TGTGCCAGCAGTTTGGGCCCCCAGGGGACTGAAGCTTTCTTT
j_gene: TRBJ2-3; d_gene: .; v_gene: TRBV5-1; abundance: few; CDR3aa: CASAGLWGTDTQYF; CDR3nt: TGCGCCAGCGCGGGGCTTTGGGGCACAGATACGCAGTATTTT
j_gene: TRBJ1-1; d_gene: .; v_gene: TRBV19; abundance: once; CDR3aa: CATDAAGNTEAFF; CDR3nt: TGTGCCACCGACGCCGCAGGGAACACTGAAGCTTTCTTT
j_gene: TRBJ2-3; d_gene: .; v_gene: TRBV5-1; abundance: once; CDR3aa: CASSLGVVGGDTQYF; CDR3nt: TGCGCCAGCAGCTTAGGGGTGGTCGGAGGGGATACGCAGTATTTT
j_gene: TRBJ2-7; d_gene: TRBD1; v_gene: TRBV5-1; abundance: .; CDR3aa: CASSPGTGGDEQYF; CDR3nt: TGCGCCAGCAGCCCAGGGACAGGGGGCGACGAGCAGTACTTC
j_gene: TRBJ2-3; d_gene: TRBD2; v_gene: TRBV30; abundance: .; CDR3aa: CAYDTGASGLSTDTQYF; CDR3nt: TGTGCCTATGACACGGGGGCTAGCGGGTTAAGCACAGATACGCAGTATTTT
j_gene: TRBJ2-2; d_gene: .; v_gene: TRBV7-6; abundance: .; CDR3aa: CASSFSRSGELFF; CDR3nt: TGTGCCAGCAGTTTTAGTAGATCCGGGGAGCTGTTTTTT
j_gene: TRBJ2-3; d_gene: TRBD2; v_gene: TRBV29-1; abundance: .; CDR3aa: CSVAPSGGSTDTQYF; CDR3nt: TGCAGCGTTGCTCCTAGCGGGGGGAGCACAGATACGCAGTATTTT
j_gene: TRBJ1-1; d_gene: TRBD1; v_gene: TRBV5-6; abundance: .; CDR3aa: CASSLVGGEAFF; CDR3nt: TGTGCCAGCAGCTTGGTAGGGGGCGAAGCTTTCTTT
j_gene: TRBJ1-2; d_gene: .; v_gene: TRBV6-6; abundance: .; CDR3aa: CASSYPVQGREGYTF; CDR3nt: TGTGCCAGCAGTTACCCGGTACAGGGACGGGAAGGCTACACCTTC
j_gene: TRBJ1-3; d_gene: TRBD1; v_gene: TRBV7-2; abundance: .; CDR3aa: CASSPEQGAFSGNTIYF; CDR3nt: TGTGCCAGCAGCCCCGAACAGGGGGCCTTCTCTGGAAACACCATATATTTT
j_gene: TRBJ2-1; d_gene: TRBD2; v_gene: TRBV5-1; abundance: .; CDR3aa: CASSFPTDTSGSNEQFF; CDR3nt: TGCGCCAGCAGCTTTCCGACCGACACTAGCGGGAGCAATGAGCAGTTCTTC
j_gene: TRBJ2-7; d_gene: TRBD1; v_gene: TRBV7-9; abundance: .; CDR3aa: CASSRTGGTYEQYF; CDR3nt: TGTGCCAGCAGCCGGACAGGCGGAACCTACGAGCAGTACTTC
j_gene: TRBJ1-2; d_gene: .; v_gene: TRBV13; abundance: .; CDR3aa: CASSLSGFGGYTF; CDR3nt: TGTGCCAGCAGCTTATCAGGGTTTGGTGGCTACACCTTC
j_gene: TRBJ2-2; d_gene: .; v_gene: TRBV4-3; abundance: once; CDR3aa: CASSQEAGTYNTGELFF; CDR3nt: TGCGCCAGCAGCCAAGAAGCCGGGACTTATAACACCGGGGAGCTGTTTTTT
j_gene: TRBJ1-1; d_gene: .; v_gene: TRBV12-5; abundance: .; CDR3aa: CASGPGQLNTEAFF; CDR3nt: TGTGCTAGTGGGCCGGGACAACTGAACACTGAAGCTTTCTTT
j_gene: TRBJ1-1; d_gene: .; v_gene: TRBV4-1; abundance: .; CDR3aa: CASSQVRRNTEAFF; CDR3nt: TGCGCCAGCAGCCAAGTCCGGAGAAACACTGAAGCTTTCTTT
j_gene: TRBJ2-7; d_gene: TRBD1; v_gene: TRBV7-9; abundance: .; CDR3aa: CASSSTGGDYEQYF; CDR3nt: TGTGCCAGCAGCTCGACAGGGGGGGACTACGAGCAGTACTTC
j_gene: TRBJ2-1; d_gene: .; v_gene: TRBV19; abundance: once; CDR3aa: CASSIPGTYNEQFF; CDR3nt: TGTGCCAGTAGTATTCCTGGGACTTACAATGAGCAGTTCTTC
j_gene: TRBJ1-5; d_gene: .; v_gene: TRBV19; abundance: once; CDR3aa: CASSVDSPQDDQPQHF; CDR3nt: TGTGCCAGTAGTGTTGACAGTCCCCAGGACGATCAGCCCCAGCATTTT
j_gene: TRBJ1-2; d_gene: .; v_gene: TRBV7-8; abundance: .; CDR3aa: CASNPGALNYGYTF; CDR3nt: TGTGCCAGCAACCCCGGTGCCCTCAACTATGGCTACACCTTC
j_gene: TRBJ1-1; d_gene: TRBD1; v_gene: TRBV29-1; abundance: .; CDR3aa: CSALVNRGTEAFF; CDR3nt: TGCAGCGCCCTGGTGAACAGGGGCACTGAAGCTTTCTTT
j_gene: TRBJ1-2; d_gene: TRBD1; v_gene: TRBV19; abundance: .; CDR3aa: CASSIGQGSYGYTF; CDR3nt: TGTGCCAGTAGTATCGGACAGGGATCCTATGGCTACACCTTC
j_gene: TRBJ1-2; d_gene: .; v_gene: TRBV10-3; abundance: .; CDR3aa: CAISEGREVGYTF; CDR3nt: TGTGCCATCAGTGAGGGCAGGGAAGTAGGCTACACCTTC
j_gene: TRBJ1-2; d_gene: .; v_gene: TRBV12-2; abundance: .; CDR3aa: CASRLEGQGSRNYGYTF; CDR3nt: TGTGCAAGTCGCTTAGAGGGACAGGGGTCACGAAACTATGGCTACACCTTC
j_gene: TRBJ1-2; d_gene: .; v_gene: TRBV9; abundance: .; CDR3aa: CASSATSANYGYTF; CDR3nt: TGTGCCAGCAGCGCCACGTCAGCTAACTATGGCTACACCTTC
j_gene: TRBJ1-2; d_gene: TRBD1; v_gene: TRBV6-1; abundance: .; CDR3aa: CASTLAGGYGYTF; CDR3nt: TGTGCCAGCACTCTTGCAGGGGGCTATGGCTACACCTTC
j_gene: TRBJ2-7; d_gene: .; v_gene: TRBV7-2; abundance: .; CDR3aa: CASSATTGSLFYEQYF; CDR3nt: TGTGCCAGCAGCGCTACTACAGGGAGCCTTTTCTACGAGCAGTACTTC
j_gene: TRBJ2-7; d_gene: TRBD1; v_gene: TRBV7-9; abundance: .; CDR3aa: CASSPGQASYEQYF; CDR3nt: TGTGCCAGCAGCCCGGGACAGGCGAGCTACGAGCAGTACTTC
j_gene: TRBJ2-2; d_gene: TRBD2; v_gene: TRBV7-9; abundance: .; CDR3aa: CASSLGYSSGRTGTGELFF; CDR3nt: TGTGCCAGCAGCTTAGGTTACAGTAGCGGGAGAACGGGCACCGGGGAGCTGTTTTTT
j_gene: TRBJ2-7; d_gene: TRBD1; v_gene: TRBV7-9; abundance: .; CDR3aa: CASSRSGTGSYEQYF; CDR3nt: TGTGCCAGCAGCCGGTCGGGGACAGGCTCCTACGAGCAGTACTTC
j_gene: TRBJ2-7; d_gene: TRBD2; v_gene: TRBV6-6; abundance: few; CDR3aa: CASSLFGGARSEQYF; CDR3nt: TGTGCCAGCAGTTTGTTCGGGGGGGCCCGGAGCGAGCAGTACTTC
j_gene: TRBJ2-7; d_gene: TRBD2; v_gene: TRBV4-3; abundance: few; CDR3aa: CASSPGWGGVPYEQYF; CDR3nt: TGCGCCAGCAGCCCCGGCTGGGGGGGTGTCCCCTACGAGCAGTACTTC
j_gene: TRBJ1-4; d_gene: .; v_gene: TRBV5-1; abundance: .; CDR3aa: CASSLDGRDEKLFF; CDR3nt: TGCGCCAGCAGCTTGGACGGCAGGGATGAAAAACTGTTTTTT
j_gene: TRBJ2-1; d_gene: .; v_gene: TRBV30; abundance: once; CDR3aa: CAWSVQGGVGRQFF; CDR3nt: TGTGCCTGGAGTGTACAAGGGGGGGTCGGGAGACAGTTCTTC
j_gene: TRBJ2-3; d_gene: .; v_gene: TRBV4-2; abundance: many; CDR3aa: CASSQEEGYTDTQYF; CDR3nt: TGTGCCAGCAGCCAAGAGGAGGGATACACAGATACGCAGTATTTT
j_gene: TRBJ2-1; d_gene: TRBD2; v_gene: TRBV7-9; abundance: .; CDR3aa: CASSLSLGLAGKDEQFF; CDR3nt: TGTGCCAGCAGCCTATCACTGGGACTAGCGGGGAAGGATGAGCAGTTCTTC
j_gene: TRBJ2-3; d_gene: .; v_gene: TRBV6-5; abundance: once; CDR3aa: CASSFTTGGPLDTQYF; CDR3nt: TGTGCCAGCAGTTTTACGACTGGAGGCCCTCTAGATACGCAGTATTTT